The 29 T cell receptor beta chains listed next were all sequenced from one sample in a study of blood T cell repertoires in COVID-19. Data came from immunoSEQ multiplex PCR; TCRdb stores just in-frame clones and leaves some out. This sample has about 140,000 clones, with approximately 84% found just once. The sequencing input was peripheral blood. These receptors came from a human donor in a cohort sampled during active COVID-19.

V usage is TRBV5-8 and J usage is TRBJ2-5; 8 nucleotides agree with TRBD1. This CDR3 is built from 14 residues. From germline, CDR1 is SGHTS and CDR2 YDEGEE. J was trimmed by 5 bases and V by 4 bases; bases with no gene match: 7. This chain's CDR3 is CASSRRRGQETQYF. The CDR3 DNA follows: TGTGCCAGCAGCCGACGCAGGGGGCAGGAGACCCAGTACTTC. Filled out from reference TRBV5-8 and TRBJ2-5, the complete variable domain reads EAGVTQSPTHLIKTRGQQATLRCSPISGHTSVYWYQQALGLGLQFLLWYDEGEERNRGNFPPRFSGRQFPNYSSELNVNALELEDSALYLCASSRRRGQETQYFGPGTRLLVL.

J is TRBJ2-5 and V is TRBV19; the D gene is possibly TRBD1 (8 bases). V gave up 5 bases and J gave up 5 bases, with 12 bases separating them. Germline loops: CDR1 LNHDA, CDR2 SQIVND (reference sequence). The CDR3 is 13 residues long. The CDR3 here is CASSVQGGETQYF. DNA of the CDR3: TGTGCCAGTAGTGTACAGGGGGGGGAGACCCAGTACTTC.

CDR3: CASTRELPYGYTF. CDR3 sequence (DNA): TGTGCCAGCACCCGGGAGCTACCCTATGGCTACACCTTC. The chain has TRBV9 and TRBJ1-2; D unresolved. Germline CDR1 is SGDLS and CDR2 is YYNGEE. The CDR3 has 13 amino acids. Trimming removed 6 bases at V and 4 bases at J, with 13 bases between.

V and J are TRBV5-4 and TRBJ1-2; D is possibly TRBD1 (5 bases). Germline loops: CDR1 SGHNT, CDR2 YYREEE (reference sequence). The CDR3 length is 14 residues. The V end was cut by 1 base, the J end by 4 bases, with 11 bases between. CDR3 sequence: CASSLPGGVYGYTF. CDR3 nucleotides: TGTGCCAGCAGCTTGCCGGGGGGGGTCTATGGCTACACCTTC.

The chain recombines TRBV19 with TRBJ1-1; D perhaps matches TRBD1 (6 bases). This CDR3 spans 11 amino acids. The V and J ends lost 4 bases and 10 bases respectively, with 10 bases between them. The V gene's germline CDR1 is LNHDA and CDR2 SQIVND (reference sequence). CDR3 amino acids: CASSNRVGAFF. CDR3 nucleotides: TGTGCCAGTAGTAACAGGGTAGGAGCTTTCTTT. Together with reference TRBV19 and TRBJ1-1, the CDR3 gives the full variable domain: DGGITQSPKYLFRKEGQNVTLSCEQNLNHDAMYWYRQDPGQGLRLIYYSQIVNDFQKGDIAEGYSVSREKKESFPLTVTSAQKNPTAFYLCASSNRVGAFFGQGTRLTVV.

The CDR3 loop is CASSSPGLRYEQYF. The CDR3 DNA reads as TGTGCCAGTAGTTCTCCGGGACTACGCTACGAGCAGTACTTC. The chain employs TRBV19 and TRBJ2-7; 7 bases are shared with TRBD2. Germline V lookup: CDR1 LNHDA, CDR2 SQIVND (reference sequence). The CDR3 covers 14 residues. V was clipped by 5 bases and J by 3 bases; unmatched bases: 7.

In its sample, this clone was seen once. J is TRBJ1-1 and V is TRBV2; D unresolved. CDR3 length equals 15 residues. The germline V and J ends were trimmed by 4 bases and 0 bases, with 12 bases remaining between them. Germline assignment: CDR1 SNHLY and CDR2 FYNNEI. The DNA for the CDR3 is TGTGCCAGCAGTGGAGACCGAGGGATGAACACTGAAGCTTTCTTT. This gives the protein CASSGDRGMNTEAFF.

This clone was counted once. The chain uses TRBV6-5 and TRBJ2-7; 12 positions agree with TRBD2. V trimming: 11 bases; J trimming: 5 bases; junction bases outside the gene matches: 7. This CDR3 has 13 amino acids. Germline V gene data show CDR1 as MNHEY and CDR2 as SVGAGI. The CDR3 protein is CAGTLAGGNEQYF. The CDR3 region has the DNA TGTGCCGGGACTCTAGCGGGGGGGAACGAGCAGTACTTC.

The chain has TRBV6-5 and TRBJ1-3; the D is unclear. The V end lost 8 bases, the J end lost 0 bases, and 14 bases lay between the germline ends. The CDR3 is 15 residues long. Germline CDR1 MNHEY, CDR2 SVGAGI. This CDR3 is CASGRGRGSGNTIYF. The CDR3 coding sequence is TGTGCCAGCGGGCGGGGTCGGGGCTCTGGAAACACCATATATTTT.

The CDR3 nucleotides are TGTGCCAGCAGCCCCAGGGGGGAGACCCAGTACTTC. This codes for CASSPRGETQYF. The rearrangement links TRBV7-2 to TRBJ2-5; 7 positions match TRBD1. The CDR3 sequence is 12 residues long. In germline, CDR1 is SGHTA, CDR2 FQGNSA. The V gene end was trimmed by 5 bases and the J gene end by 5 bases; junction bases not matched to a gene: 2.

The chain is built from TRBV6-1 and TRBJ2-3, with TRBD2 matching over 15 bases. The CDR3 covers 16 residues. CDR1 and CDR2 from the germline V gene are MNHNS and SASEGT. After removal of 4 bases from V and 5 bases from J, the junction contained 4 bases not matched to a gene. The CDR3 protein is CASSGTSGGARDTQYF. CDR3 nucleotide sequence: TGTGCCAGCAGTGGGACTAGCGGGGGGGCAAGAGATACGCAGTATTTT.

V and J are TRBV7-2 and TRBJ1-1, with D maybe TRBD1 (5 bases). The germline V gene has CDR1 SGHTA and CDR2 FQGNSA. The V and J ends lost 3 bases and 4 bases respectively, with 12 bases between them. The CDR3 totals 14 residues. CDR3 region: CASSFTREGTEAFF. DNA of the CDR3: TGTGCCAGCAGCTTTACCAGGGAAGGCACTGAAGCTTTCTTT.

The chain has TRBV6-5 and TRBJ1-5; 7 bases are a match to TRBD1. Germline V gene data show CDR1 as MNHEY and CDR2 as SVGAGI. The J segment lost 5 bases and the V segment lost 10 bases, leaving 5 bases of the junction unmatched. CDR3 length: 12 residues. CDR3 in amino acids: CAIKQGYQPQHF. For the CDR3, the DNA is TGTGCCATAAAACAGGGGTATCAGCCCCAGCATTTT.

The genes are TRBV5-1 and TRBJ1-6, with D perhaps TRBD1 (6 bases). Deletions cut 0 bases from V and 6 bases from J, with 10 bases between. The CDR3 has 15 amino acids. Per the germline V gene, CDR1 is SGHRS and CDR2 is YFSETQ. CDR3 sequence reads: CASSLAVGGNSPLHF. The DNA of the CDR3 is TGCGCCAGCAGCTTGGCCGTAGGGGGTAATTCACCCCTCCACTTT. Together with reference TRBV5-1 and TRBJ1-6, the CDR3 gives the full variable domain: KAGVTQTPRYLIKTRGQQVTLSCSPISGHRSVSWYQQTPGQGLQFLFEYFSETQRNKGNFPGRFSGRQFSNSRSEMNVSTLELGDSALYLCASSLAVGGNSPLHFGNGTRLTVT.

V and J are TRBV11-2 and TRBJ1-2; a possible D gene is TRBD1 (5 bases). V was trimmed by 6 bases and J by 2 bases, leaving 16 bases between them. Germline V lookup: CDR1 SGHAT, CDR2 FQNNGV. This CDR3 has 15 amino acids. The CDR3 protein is CASRALRGPNYGYTF. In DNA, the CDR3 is TGTGCCAGCAGGGCCCTAAGGGGCCCAAACTATGGCTACACCTTC. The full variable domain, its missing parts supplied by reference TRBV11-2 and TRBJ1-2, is EAGVAQSPRYKIIEKRQSVAFWCNPISGHATLYWYQQILGQGPKLLIQFQNNGVVDDSQLPKDRFSAERLKGVDSTLKIQPAKLEDSAVYLCASRALRGPNYGYTFGSGTRLTVV.

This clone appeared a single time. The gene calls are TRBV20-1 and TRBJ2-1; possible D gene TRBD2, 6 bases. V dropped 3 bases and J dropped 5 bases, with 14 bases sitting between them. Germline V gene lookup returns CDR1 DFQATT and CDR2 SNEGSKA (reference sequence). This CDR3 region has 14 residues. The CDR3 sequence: CSASKAGTNNEQFF. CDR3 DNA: TGCAGTGCTAGTAAGGCGGGGACGAACAATGAGCAGTTCTTC.

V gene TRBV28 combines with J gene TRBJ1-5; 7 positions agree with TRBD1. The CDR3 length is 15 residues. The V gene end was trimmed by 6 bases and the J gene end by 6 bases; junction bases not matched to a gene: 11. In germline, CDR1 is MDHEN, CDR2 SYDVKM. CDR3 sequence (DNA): TGTGCCAGCAGACCTCCCACAGGGGCCGGTCAGCCCCAGCATTTT. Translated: CASRPPTGAGQPQHF. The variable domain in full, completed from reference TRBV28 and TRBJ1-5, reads DVKVTQSSRYLVKRTGEKVFLECVQDMDHENMFWYRQDPGLGLRLIYFSYDVKMKEKGDIPEGYSVSREKKERFSLILESASTNQTSMYLCASRPPTGAGQPQHFGDGTRLSIL.

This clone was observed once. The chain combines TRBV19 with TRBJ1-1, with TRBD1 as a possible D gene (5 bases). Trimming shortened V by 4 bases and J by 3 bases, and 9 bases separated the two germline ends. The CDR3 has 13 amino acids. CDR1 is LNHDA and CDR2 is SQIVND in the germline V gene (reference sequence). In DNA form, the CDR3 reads TGTGCCAGTAGTAGCGGGGGGTACACTGAAGCTTTCTTT. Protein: CASSSGGYTEAFF.

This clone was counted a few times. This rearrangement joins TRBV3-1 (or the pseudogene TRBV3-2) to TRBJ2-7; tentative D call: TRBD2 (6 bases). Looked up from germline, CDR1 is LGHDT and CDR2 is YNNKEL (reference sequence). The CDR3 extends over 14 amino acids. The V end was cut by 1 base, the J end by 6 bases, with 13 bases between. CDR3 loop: CASSQAGLPGEQYF. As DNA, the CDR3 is TGTGCCAGCAGCCAAGCGGGACTCCCAGGCGAGCAGTACTTC.

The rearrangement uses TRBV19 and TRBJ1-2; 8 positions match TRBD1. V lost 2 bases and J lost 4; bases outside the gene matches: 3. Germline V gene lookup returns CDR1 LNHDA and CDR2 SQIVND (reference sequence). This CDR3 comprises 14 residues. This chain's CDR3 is CASSITGGSYGYTF. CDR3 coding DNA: TGTGCCAGTAGTATAACAGGGGGAAGCTATGGCTACACCTTC.

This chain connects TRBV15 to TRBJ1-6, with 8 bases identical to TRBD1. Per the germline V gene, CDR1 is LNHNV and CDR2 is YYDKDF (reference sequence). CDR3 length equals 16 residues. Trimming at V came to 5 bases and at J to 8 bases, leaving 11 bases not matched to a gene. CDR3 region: CATSGRLSGGDSPLHF. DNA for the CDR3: TGTGCCACCAGCGGCCGTTTATCAGGGGGCGATTCACCCCTCCACTTT. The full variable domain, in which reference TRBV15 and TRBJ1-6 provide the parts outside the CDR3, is DAMVIQNPRYQVTQFGKPVTLSCSQTLNHNVMYWYQQKSSQAPKLLFHYYDKDFNNEADTPDNFQSRRPNTSFCFLDIRSPGLGDTAMYLCATSGRLSGGDSPLHFGNGTRLTVT.

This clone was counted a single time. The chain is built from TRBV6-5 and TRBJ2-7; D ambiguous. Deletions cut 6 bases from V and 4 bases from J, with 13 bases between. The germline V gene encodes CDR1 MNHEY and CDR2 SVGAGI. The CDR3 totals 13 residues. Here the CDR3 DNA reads TGTGCCAGCAGGGGCAGTCCAGAATACGAGCAGTACTTC. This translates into CASRGSPEYEQYF.

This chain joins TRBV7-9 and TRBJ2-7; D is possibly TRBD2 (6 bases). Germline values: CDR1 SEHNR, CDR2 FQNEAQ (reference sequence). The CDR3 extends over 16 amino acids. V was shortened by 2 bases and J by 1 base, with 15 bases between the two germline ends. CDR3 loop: CASSLSGGKASYEQYF. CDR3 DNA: TGTGCCAGCAGCTTAAGTGGGGGGAAGGCGTCCTACGAGCAGTACTTC. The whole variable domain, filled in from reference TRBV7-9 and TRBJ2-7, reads DTGVSQNPRHKITKRGQNVTFRCDPISEHNRLYWYRQTLGQGPEFLTYFQNEAQLEKSRLLSDRFSAERPKGSFSTLEIQRTEQGDSAMYLCASSLSGGKASYEQYFGPGTRLTVT.

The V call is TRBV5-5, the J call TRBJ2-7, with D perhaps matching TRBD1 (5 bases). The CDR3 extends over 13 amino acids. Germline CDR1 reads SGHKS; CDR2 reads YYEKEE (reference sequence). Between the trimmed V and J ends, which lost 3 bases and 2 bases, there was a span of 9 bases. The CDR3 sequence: CASSSDNAYEQYF. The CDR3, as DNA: TGTGCCAGCAGCTCGGACAACGCCTACGAGCAGTACTTC.

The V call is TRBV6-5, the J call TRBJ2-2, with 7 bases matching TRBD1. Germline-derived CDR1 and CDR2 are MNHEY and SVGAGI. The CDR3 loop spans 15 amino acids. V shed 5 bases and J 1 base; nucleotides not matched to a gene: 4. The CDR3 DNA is TGTGCCAGCAGTAAACGACAGGGGAACACCGGGGAGCTGTTTTTT. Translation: CASSKRQGNTGELFF.

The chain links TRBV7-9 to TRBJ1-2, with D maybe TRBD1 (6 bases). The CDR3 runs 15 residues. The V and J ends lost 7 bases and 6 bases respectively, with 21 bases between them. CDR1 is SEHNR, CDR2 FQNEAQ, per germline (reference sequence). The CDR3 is CASTQTGGGVDGYTF. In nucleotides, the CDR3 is TGTGCCAGCACCCAGACCGGGGGGGGCGTGGATGGCTACACCTTC.

As DNA, the CDR3 is TGTGCCAGCAGTTCCCTAAGCGGGGGCAAAGAGACCCAGTACTTC. Translation gives CASSSLSGGKETQYF. The genes are TRBV6-5 and TRBJ2-5, with TRBD2 matching 8 bases. After removal of 4 bases from V and 3 bases from J, the junction contained 7 bases not matched to a gene. Germline V lookup: CDR1 MNHEY, CDR2 SVGAGI. This CDR3 contains 15 residues.

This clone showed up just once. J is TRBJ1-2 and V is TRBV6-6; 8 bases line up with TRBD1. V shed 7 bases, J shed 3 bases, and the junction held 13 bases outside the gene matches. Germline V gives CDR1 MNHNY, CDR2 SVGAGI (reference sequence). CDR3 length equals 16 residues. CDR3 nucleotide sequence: TGTGCCAGCACCCCCCGGACAGGGAGAGGTTACTATGGCTACACCTTC. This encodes CASTPRTGRGYYGYTF.

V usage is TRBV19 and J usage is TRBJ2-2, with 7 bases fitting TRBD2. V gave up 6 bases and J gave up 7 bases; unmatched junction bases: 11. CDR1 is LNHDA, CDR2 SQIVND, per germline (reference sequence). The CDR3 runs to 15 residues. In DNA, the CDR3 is TGTGCCAGTAGGACCCCCCGACTAGCCGGCGGGGAGCTGTTTTTT. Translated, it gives CASRTPRLAGGELFF.